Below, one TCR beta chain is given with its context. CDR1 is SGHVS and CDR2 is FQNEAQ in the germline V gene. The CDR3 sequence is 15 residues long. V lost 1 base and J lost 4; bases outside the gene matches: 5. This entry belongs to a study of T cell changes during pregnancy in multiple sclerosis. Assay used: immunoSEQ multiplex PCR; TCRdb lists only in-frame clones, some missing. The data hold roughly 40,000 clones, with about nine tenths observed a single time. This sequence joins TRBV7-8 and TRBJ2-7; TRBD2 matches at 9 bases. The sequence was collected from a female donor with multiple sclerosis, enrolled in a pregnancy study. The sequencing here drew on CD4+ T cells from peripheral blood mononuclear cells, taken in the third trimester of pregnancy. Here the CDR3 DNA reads TGTGCCAGCAGCTTAGAGGCGGGAGGGCCGTACGAGCAGTACTTC. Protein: CASSLEAGGPYEQYF.